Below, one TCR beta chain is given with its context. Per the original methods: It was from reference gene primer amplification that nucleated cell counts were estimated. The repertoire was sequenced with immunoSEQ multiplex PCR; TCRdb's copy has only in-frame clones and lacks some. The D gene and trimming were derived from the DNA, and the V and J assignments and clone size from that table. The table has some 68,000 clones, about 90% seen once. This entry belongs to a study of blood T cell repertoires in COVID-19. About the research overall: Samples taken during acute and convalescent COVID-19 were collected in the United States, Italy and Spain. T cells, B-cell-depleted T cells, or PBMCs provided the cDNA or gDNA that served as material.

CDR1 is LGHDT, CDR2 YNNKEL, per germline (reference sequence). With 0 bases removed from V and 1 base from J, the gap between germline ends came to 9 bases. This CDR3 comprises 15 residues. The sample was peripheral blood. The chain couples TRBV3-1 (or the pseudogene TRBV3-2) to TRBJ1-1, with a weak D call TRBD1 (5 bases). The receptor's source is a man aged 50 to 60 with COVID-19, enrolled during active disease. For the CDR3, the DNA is TGTGCCAGCAGCCAAGATGCAGGGCCGAACACTGAAGCTTTCTTT. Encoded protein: CASSQDAGPNTEAFF.